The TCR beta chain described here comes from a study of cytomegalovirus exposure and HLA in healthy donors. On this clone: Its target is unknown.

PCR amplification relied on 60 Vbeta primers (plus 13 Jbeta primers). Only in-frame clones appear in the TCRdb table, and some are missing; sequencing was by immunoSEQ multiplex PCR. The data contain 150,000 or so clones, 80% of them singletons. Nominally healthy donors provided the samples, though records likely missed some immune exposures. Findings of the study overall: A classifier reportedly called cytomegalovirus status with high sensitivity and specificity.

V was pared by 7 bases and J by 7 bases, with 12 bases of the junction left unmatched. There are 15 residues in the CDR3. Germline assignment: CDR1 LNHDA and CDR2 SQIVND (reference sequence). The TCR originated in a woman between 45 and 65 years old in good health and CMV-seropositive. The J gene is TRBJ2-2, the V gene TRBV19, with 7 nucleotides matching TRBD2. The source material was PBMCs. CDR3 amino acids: CASTAGRELGGELFF. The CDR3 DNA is TGTGCCAGTACTGCGGGGAGGGAATTAGGCGGGGAGCTGTTTTTT.